These 23 T cell receptor beta chains originate from one sample sequenced in a study of cytomegalovirus exposure and HLA in healthy donors. The PCR ran on 60 Vbeta and 13 Jbeta primers. Only in-frame clones appear in the TCRdb table, and some are missing; sequencing was by immunoSEQ multiplex PCR. This sample's table has about 65,000 clones. Specimen: PBMCs. These receptor sequences come from a boy aged 5 to 17 in good health and CMV-seronegative.

The chain has TRBV27 and TRBJ1-1, with D maybe TRBD1 (5 bases). Trimming took 3 bases from V and 2 from J, leaving 10 bases between them. The CDR3 runs 14 residues. Germline-derived CDR1 and CDR2 are MNHEY and SMNVEV (reference sequence). As DNA, the CDR3 is TGTGCCAGCAGTTTCCGGCAGGGTAACACTGAAGCTTTCTTT. Protein: CASSFRQGNTEAFF.

The chain recombines TRBV9 with TRBJ2-3; 9 nucleotides match TRBD1. CDR1 is SGDLS, CDR2 YYNGEE, per germline. The CDR3 contains 14 residues. Germline trimming cut 2 bases from V and 6 bases from J; bases unmatched to any gene: 4. The CDR3 sequence: CASSVDRGSDTQYF. CDR3 bases: TGTGCCAGCAGCGTTGACAGGGGGTCCGATACGCAGTATTTT.

The chain couples TRBV11-3 to TRBJ2-5; D possibly corresponds to TRBD1 (5 bases). Germline CDR1 is SGHNT and CDR2 is YENEEA. The CDR3 runs to 13 residues. Trimming shortened V by 5 bases and J by 1 base, and 8 bases separated the two germline ends. The CDR3 DNA reads as TGTGCCAGCAGCATCAGGGTCCAAGAGACCCAGTACTTC. Its translation is CASSIRVQETQYF.

The chain recombines TRBV7-9 with TRBJ2-1, with no clear D. Germline V lookup: CDR1 SEHNR, CDR2 FQNEAQ (reference sequence). This CDR3 has 12 amino acids. The V gene lost 1 base and the J gene lost 8 bases, with 6 bases spanning the gap. CDR3 in DNA: TGTGCCAGCAGCTTAGTCTCCTATGAGCAGTTCTTC. Its protein is CASSLVSYEQFF.

CDR3 protein: CASSLKQGLLGEKLFF. The CDR3 DNA follows: TGTGCCAGCAGCTTGAAACAGGGTCTACTGGGTGAAAAACTGTTTTTT. This chain uses TRBV7-2 with TRBJ1-4; TRBD1 might be the D (6 bases). Germline-derived CDR1 and CDR2 are SGHTA and FQGNSA. The CDR3 runs 16 residues. The V end lost 3 bases, the J end lost 7 bases, and 18 bases lay between the germline ends.

The V call is TRBV27, the J call TRBJ2-1; perhaps TRBD1 as D (5 bases). Trimming left V 5 bases short and J 5 bases short, with 7 bases between. This CDR3 comprises 12 residues. The germline V gene encodes CDR1 MNHEY and CDR2 SMNVEV (reference sequence). The CDR3 here is CASSEGDNEQFF. The CDR3, as DNA: TGTGCCAGCAGTGAAGGGGACAATGAGCAGTTCTTC.

The chain uses TRBV5-1 and TRBJ2-3; TRBD1 might be the D (6 bases). The V and J ends lost 4 bases and 3 bases respectively, with 18 bases between them. The CDR3 extends over 16 amino acids. Germline assignment: CDR1 SGHRS and CDR2 YFSETQ. The CDR3 sequence is CASSTGQNPGTDTQYF. In DNA form, the CDR3 reads TGCGCCAGCAGCACCGGACAGAACCCGGGAACAGATACGCAGTATTTT. Drawing the rest from reference TRBV5-1 and TRBJ2-3, the complete variable domain is KAGVTQTPRYLIKTRGQQVTLSCSPISGHRSVSWYQQTPGQGLQFLFEYFSETQRNKGNFPGRFSGRQFSNSRSEMNVSTLELGDSALYLCASSTGQNPGTDTQYFGPGTRLTVL.

This chain uses TRBV7-9 with TRBJ1-5; D is possibly TRBD1 (5 bases). The V gene's germline CDR1 is SEHNR and CDR2 FQNEAQ (reference sequence). The CDR3 runs to 12 residues. The V and J ends lost 9 bases and 6 bases respectively, with 12 bases between them. The CDR3 is CASGQGPQPQHF. The CDR3, as DNA: TGTGCCAGTGGGCAGGGCCCTCAGCCCCAGCATTTT. Looking up the rest from reference TRBV7-9 and TRBJ1-5 gives the full variable domain: DTGVSQNPRHKITKRGQNVTFRCDPISEHNRLYWYRQTLGQGPEFLTYFQNEAQLEKSRLLSDRFSAERPKGSFSTLEIQRTEQGDSAMYLCASGQGPQPQHFGDGTRLSIL.

The chain links TRBV4-3 to TRBJ2-1, with 14 nucleotides matching TRBD2. In germline, CDR1 is LGHNA, CDR2 YSLEER. This CDR3 contains 17 residues. Losses at the gene ends were 4 bases for V and 7 bases for J; bases not matched to a gene: 9. This CDR3 reads CASSLLGLAGGANEQFF. CDR3 DNA sequence: TGCGCCAGCAGCCTCCTCGGACTAGCGGGGGGTGCGAATGAGCAGTTCTTC.

V gene TRBV2 combines with J gene TRBJ2-3; tentatively, D is TRBD2 (5 bases). Trimming cost V 5 bases and J 4 bases, with 16 bases left between them. CDR1 is SNHLY, CDR2 FYNNEI, per germline. This CDR3 contains 15 residues. CDR3: CASSQEALPADTQYF. CDR3 coding DNA: TGTGCCAGCAGTCAGGAGGCGTTACCCGCAGATACGCAGTATTTT. Full variable domain (remainder filled in from reference TRBV2 and TRBJ2-3): EPEVTQTPSHQVTQMGQEVILRCVPISNHLYFYWYRQILGQKVEFLVSFYNNEISEKSEIFDDQFSVERPDGSNFTLKIRSTKLEDSAMYFCASSQEALPADTQYFGPGTRLTVL.

J is TRBJ2-1 and V is TRBV11-2; TRBD1 is a possible D gene (7 bases). The CDR3 runs to 16 residues. Germline loops: CDR1 SGHAT, CDR2 FQNNGV. Between the trimmed V and J ends, which lost 5 bases and 1 base, there was a span of 15 bases. CDR3 nucleotides: TGTGCCAGCAGCACCTACAGGGGACTGTCCTACAATGAGCAGTTCTTC. As protein: CASSTYRGLSYNEQFF. The entire variable domain, with the rest obtained from reference TRBV11-2 and TRBJ2-1, is as follows: EAGVAQSPRYKIIEKRQSVAFWCNPISGHATLYWYQQILGQGPKLLIQFQNNGVVDDSQLPKDRFSAERLKGVDSTLKIQPAKLEDSAVYLCASSTYRGLSYNEQFFGPGTRLTVL.

The chain has TRBV7-9 and TRBJ2-5; D call uncertain. The CDR3 is made up of 13 amino acids. Germline CDR1 reads SEHNR; CDR2 reads FQNEAQ (reference sequence). V lost 5 bases to trimming and J lost 2 bases, with 9 bases between them. The CDR3 DNA follows: TGTGCCAGCAGCCCCCCGCAGCAAGAGACCCAGTACTTC. This translates into CASSPPQQETQYF.

Judged by frequency, this clone is medium-sized. J is TRBJ1-1 and V is TRBV5-1, with D tentatively TRBD1 (5 bases). V was shortened by 5 bases and J by 1 base, with 12 bases between the two germline ends. The length of the CDR3 is 14 residues. Germline CDR1 SGHRS, CDR2 YFSETQ. This CDR3 is CASSRGGENTEAFF. CDR3 DNA: TGCGCCAGCAGTCGGGGGGGGGAGAACACTGAAGCTTTCTTT. The entire variable domain, with the rest obtained from reference TRBV5-1 and TRBJ1-1, is as follows: KAGVTQTPRYLIKTRGQQVTLSCSPISGHRSVSWYQQTPGQGLQFLFEYFSETQRNKGNFPGRFSGRQFSNSRSEMNVSTLELGDSALYLCASSRGGENTEAFFGQGTRLTVV.

The chain joins TRBV19 to TRBJ1-6; 8 nucleotides match TRBD1. Germline CDR1 LNHDA, CDR2 SQIVND (reference sequence). This CDR3 comprises 15 residues. V dropped 3 bases and J dropped 5; count of bases not matched to a gene: 3. The CDR3 DNA reads TGTGCCAGTAGTATTACAGGGGGAGATAATTCACCCCTCCACTTT. It yields the protein CASSITGGDNSPLHF.

The genes are TRBV11-2 and TRBJ1-1; weak D call: TRBD1 (5 bases). The length of the CDR3 is 14 residues. Trimming removed 5 bases from V and 0 bases from J, with 10 bases in between. Germline V gene lookup returns CDR1 SGHAT and CDR2 FQNNGV. This chain's CDR3 is CASSIGGVNTEAFF. The CDR3 nucleotides are TGTGCCAGCAGCATCGGGGGTGTGAACACTGAAGCTTTCTTT.

This chain uses TRBV6-6 with TRBJ2-2; possible D gene TRBD2, 5 bases. The CDR3 sequence is 16 residues long. V was cut by 7 bases and J by 0 bases, with 15 bases left in between. Germline V gene lookup returns CDR1 MNHNY and CDR2 SVGAGI (reference sequence). CDR3 coding DNA: TGTGCCAGCATTAAAGACGGGGTTTCGAACACCGGGGAGCTGTTTTTT. Amino acid sequence: CASIKDGVSNTGELFF.

The chain carries TRBV14 and TRBJ1-6, with 7 positions matching TRBD1. CDR3 length: 17 residues. CDR1 and CDR2 from the germline V gene are SGHDN and FVKESK. V gave up 5 bases and J gave up 0 bases; unmatched junction bases: 7. The CDR3 here is CASSYRGQSSYNSPLHF. The CDR3 coding sequence is TGTGCCAGCAGCTATAGGGGACAGAGCTCCTATAATTCACCCCTCCACTTT. Supplemented by reference TRBV14 and TRBJ1-6, the full variable domain reads EAGVTQFPSHSVIEKGQTVTLRCDPISGHDNLYWYRRVMGKEIKFLLHFVKESKQDESGMPNNRFLAERTGGTYSTLKVQPAELEDSGVYFCASSYRGQSSYNSPLHFGNGTRLTVT.

V usage is TRBV5-4 and J usage is TRBJ2-6; TRBD1 might be the D (5 bases). This CDR3 spans 15 amino acids. Germline lookup yields CDR1 SGHNT and CDR2 YYREEE (reference sequence). The V end lost 4 bases, the J end lost 4 bases, and 12 bases lay between the germline ends. Here the CDR3 reads CASSPEQVGANVLTF. In DNA form, the CDR3 reads TGTGCCAGCAGCCCCGAACAGGTCGGGGCCAACGTCCTGACTTTC.

J is TRBJ1-5 and V is TRBV10-3, with D maybe TRBD1 (6 bases). V was clipped by 5 bases and J by 0 bases, with 14 bases between them. CDR1 is ENHRY and CDR2 is SYGVKD in the germline V gene. The CDR3 is 16 residues long. CDR3 bases: TGTGCCATCAGTCCAGGGACAACGGCTAGCAATCAGCCCCAGCATTTT. Translated: CAISPGTTASNQPQHF.

The V and J genes are TRBV6-6 and TRBJ1-2; TRBD1 aligns across 8 bases. This CDR3 comprises 14 residues. Unmatched junction bases numbered 10, after V lost 7 bases and J lost 6 bases. Germline lookup yields CDR1 MNHNY and CDR2 SVGAGI (reference sequence). CDR3 bases: TGTGCCAGCACCTCCGGGACAGGTCAGAATGGCTACACCTTC. This codes for CASTSGTGQNGYTF.

The CDR3 DNA follows: TGTGCCAGCAGCTGGAATCCCGATAGGGACTACGAGCAGTACTTC. Its protein is CASSWNPDRDYEQYF. The chain recombines TRBV7-6 with TRBJ2-5; D gene uncertain. The DNA end is a closer match to TRBJ2-7, so the J assignment may be wrong. Looked up from germline, CDR1 is SGHVS and CDR2 is FNYEAQ. CDR3 length: 15 residues.

V gene TRBV7-3 combines with J gene TRBJ2-3; TRBD2 matches 7 bases. CDR3 size: 14 residues. V was clipped by 7 bases and J by 3 bases; unmatched bases: 7. In germline, CDR1 is SGHTA, CDR2 FQGTGA. This chain's CDR3 is CASNTVGGTDTQYF. CDR3 DNA: TGTGCCAGCAACACCGTGGGGGGGACAGATACGCAGTATTTT.

The chain employs TRBV6-6 and TRBJ1-1; no clear D. Trimming removed 2 bases from V and 3 bases from J, with 10 bases in between. The germline CDR1 and CDR2 sequences are MNHNY and SVGAGI (reference sequence). The CDR3 spans 14 residues. CDR3 in DNA: TGTGCCAGCAGTTACGGGCGGGGTGACACTGAAGCTTTCTTT. Amino acids: CASSYGRGDTEAFF.